The source of this T cell receptor (beta chain) is a study of T cells after yellow fever vaccination (dated by TCRdb to the late 2010s). Concerning the study at large: The SMART-Seq v4 Ultra Low Input RNA kit was used to prepare libraries from fractions with low cell numbers. To follow T-cell clones before and after primary and booster YFV17D yellow fever vaccination, bulk TCR alpha and beta repertoires were sequenced over time. Two healthy male donors, one aged 18 to 30 and one aged 30 to 39 years, were included in the cohort. Blood samples were taken at several timepoints before and after primary and secondary immunization, and bulk PBMC replicates and cell subsets were isolated. Broader findings and caveats from the paper: Because the study included only a couple of donors, the extent to which the findings can be generalized is limited. Computational filtering was needed because FACS-sorted repertoires could contain abundant contaminating clonotypes from the bulk population. A small share of clonotypes occurred in both CD4 and CD8 compartments, likely arising from convergent recombination. After the booster, most of the clones that had expanded following primary vaccination were detected again (around 95% of CD4 and around 87% of CD8), which suggests that memory was broadly maintained. Compared with the primary T-cell response, the secondary T-cell response was weaker but faster, peaking on day 5 rather than day 15.

Worth noting for this clonotype: No cognate antigen has been identified for it. Per-base quality was not reported, and no clone a single base away is much larger than it.

The treatment or condition label here, explained by the study, means: live attenuated yellow fever vaccine strain. Two biological replicates of bulk PBMCs were collected at each blood-draw timepoint. PBMCs were isolated from peripheral blood using a standard Ficoll-Paque protocol. RNA was extracted with TriZol from bulk PBMCs, CD4 and CD8 fractions, and dextramer-positive and dextramer-negative fractions. The CDR3 sequence holds 13 residues, the cysteine and phenylalanine included. CDR3 DNA only is kept here, 39 bases in frame from base 1. Trimming takes 10 bases off V and 0 bases off J; junction bases not matched to a gene: 3. CDR1 ENHRY and CDR2 SYGVKD are derived from the germline V gene. Sequencing was carried out with an Illumina NovaSeq 6000. TCR cDNA was made using 5'RACE template switching, a step that added a universal primer site and unique molecular identifiers. Priming of cDNA synthesis was performed from both the TCR alpha and TCR beta constant segments. Two PCR steps were used to amplify libraries, with sample barcodes and sequencing adapters being added in the second step. Libraries were sequenced on Illumina HiSeq 2500 (2x100 bp) or NovaSeq (2x150 bp). The paper's processing steps were these. MIGEC was used to demultiplex reads and collapse the reads into UMI consensus sequences, and MiXCR was used for V(D)J alignment. Clonotypes responding to the vaccine were identified with edgeR on replicate PBMC samples, with the criteria of FDR below 0.01 and a log2 fold change above 5 up to day 15. Each bulk clonotype was labeled CD4 or CD8 based on which sequenced repertoire, CD4 or CD8, contained the clonotype at higher abundance. TCRdb handled the public reads itself, with Q25 trimming in fastp and clone calling in MiXCR, and kept productive beta chains. Rows are combined by CDR3 protein, so each entry shows the most common genes and DNA. Here the V and J calls rest on TCRdb's processing, not on the authors' analysis. For this sample there are more than 300,000 distinct CDR3 sequences; approximately 4% appear just once. The ten most abundant clones make up less than 20% of the sample.

The material was PBMCs, obtained 15 days after the yellow fever booster vaccination. Recombination joined TRBV10-3 with TRBJ1-3; TRBD1 agrees with 7 junctional bases. The receptor's source is a man aged 18 to 35 who received the YFV17D yellow fever vaccine. The nucleotides are TGTGCCACTGGGACAGCCTCTGGAAACACCATATATTTT. It translates to CATGTASGNTIYF.